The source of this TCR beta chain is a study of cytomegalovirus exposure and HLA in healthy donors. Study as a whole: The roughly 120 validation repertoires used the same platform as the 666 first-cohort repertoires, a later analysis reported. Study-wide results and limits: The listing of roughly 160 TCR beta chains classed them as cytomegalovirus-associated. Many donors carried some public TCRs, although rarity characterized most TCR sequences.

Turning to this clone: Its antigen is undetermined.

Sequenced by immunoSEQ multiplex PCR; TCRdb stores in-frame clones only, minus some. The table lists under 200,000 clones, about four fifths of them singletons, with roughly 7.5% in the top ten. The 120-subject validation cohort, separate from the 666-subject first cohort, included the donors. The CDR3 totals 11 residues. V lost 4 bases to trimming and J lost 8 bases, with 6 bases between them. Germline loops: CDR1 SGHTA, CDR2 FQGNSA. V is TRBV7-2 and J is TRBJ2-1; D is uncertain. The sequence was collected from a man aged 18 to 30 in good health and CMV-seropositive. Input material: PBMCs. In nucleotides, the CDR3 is TGTGCCAGCAGCTCCTATTATGAGCAGTTCTTC. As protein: CASSSYYEQFF.